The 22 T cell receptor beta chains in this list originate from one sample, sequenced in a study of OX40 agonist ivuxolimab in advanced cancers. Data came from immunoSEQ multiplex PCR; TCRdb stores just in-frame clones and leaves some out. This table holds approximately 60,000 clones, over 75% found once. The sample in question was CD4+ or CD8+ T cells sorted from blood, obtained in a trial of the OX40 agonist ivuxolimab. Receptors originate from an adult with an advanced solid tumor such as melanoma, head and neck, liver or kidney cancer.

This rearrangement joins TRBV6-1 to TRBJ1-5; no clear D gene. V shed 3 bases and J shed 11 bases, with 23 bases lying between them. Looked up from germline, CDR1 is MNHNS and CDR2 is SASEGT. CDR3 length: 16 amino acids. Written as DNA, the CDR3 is TGTGCCAGCAGTGAGGAGGGTTTTTGGGGTGAGTTAGCCCAGCATTTT. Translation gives CASSEEGFWGELAQHF.

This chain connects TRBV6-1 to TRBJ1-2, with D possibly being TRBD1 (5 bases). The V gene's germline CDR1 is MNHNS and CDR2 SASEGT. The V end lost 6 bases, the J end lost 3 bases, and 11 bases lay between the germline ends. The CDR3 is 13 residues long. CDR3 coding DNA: TGTGCCAGCAGAGAGTCAGGGTACTATGGCTACACCTTC. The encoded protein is CASRESGYYGYTF.

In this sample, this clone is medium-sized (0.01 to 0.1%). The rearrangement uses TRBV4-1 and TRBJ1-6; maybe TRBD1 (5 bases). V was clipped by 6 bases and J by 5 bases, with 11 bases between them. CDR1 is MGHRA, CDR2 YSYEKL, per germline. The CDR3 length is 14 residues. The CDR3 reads CASRYGGNNSPLHF. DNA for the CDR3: TGCGCCAGCAGATACGGGGGGAATAATTCACCCCTCCACTTT.

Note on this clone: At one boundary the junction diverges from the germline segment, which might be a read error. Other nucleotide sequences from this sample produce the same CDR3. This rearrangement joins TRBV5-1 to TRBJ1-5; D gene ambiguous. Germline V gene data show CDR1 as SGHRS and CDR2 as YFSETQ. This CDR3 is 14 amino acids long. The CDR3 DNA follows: TGCGCCAGCAGCTTGTCACCTACCAATCAGCCTCAGCATTTT. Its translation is CASSLSPTNQPQHF.

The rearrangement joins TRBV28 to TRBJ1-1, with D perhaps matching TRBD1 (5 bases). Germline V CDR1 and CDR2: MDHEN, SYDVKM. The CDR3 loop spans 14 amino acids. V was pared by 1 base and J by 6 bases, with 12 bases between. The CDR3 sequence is CASSLSRWGAEAFF. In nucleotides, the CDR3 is TGTGCCAGCAGTTTATCCCGATGGGGCGCTGAAGCTTTCTTT. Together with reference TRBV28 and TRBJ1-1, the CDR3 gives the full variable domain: DVKVTQSSRYLVKRTGEKVFLECVQDMDHENMFWYRQDPGLGLRLIYFSYDVKMKEKGDIPEGYSVSREKKERFSLILESASTNQTSMYLCASSLSRWGAEAFFGQGTRLTVV.

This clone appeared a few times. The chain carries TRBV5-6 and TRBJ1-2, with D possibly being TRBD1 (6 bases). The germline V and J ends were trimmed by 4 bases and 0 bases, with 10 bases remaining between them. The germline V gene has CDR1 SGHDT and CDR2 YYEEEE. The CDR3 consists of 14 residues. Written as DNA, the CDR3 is TGTGCCAGCAGCCTAGGGGGACCTAACTATGGCTACACCTTC. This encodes CASSLGGPNYGYTF.

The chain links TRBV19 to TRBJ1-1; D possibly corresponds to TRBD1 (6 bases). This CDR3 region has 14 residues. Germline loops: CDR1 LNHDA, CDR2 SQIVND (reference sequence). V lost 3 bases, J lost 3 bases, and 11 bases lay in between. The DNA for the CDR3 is TGTGCCAGTAGTATCCGGGGGGCGGACACTGAAGCTTTCTTT. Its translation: CASSIRGADTEAFF.

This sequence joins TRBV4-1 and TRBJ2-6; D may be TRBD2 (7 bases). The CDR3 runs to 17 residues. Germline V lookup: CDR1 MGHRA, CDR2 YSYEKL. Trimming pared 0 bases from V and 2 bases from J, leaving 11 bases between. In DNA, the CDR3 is TGCGCCAGCAGCCAAGATTGGGGGGGCACTGGGGCCAACGTCCTGACTTTC. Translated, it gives CASSQDWGGTGANVLTF.

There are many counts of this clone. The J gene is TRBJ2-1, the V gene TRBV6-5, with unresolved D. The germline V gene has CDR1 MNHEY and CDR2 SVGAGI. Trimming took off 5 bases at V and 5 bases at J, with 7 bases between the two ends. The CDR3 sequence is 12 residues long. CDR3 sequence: CASSQLNNEQFF. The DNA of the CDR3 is TGTGCCAGCAGTCAACTAAACAATGAGCAGTTCTTC.

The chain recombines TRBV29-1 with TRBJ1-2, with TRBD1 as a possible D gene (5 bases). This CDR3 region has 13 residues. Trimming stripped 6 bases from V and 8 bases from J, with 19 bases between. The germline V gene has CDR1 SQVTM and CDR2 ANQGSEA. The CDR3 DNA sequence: TGCAGCGTGGGAGACGGCGGCGGGGGGGGCTACACCTTC. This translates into CSVGDGGGGGYTF.

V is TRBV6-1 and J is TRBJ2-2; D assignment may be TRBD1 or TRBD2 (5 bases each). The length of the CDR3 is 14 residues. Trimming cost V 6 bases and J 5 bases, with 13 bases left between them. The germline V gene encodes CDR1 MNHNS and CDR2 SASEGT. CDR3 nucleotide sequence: TGTGCCAGCAGGAGGGGTTTTGATACCGGGGAGCTGTTTTTT. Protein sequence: CASRRGFDTGELFF.

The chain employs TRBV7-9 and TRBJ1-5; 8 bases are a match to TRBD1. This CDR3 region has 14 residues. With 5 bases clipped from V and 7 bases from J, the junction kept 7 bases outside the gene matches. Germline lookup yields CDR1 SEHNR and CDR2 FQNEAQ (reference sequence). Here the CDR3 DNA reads TGTGCCAGCAGCCCTGGACAGGGTTGGCAGCCCCAGCATTTT. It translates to CASSPGQGWQPQHF.

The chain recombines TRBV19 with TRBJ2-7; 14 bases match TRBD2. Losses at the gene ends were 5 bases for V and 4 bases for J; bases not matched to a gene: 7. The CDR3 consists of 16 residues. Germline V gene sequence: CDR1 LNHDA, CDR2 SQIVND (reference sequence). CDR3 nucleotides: TGTGCCAGTAGTTTTGGGGGGACTAGCGGGAGATACGAGCAGTACTTC. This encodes CASSFGGTSGRYEQYF.

For the CDR3, the DNA is TGTGCCAGCAGTTACGGTCGAGCAGGCGAAAAACTGTTTTTT. Its protein is CASSYGRAGEKLFF. J is TRBJ1-4 and V is TRBV6-6; D is unresolved. The CDR3 has 14 residues. Trimming left V 2 bases short and J 8 bases short, with 12 bases between. Per germline, CDR1 MNHNY and CDR2 SVGAGI (reference sequence).

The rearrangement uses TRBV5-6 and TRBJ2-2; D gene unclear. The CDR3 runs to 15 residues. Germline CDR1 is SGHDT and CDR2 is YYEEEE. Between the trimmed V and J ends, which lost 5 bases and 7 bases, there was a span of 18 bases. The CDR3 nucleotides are TGTGCCAGCAGTAAAAATATGGGCCGGAACGGGGAGCTGTTTTTT. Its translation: CASSKNMGRNGELFF.

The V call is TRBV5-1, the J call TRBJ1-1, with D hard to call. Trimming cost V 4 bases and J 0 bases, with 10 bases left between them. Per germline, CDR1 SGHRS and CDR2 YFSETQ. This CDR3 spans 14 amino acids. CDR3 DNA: TGCGCCAGCAGCCTTTCCACAGTGAACACTGAAGCTTTCTTT. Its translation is CASSLSTVNTEAFF.

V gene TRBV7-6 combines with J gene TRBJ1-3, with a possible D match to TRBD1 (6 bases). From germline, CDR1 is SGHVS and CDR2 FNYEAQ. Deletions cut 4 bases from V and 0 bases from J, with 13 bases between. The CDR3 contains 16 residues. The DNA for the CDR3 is TGTGCCAGCAGCTCTCAGGGGTGGGGCTCTGGAAACACCATATATTTT. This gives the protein CASSSQGWGSGNTIYF.

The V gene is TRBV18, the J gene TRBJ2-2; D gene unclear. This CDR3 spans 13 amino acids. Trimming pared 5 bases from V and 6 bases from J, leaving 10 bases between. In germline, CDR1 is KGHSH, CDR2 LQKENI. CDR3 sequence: CASSEQPSGELFF. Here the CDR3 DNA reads TGTGCCAGCTCAGAACAGCCTTCCGGGGAGCTGTTTTTT.

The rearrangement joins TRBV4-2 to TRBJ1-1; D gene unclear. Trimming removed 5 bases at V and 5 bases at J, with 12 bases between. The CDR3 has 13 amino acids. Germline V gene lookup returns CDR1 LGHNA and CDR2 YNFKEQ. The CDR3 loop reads CASSLGGRTEAFF. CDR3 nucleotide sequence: TGTGCCAGCAGCTTGGGAGGGAGGACTGAAGCTTTCTTT.

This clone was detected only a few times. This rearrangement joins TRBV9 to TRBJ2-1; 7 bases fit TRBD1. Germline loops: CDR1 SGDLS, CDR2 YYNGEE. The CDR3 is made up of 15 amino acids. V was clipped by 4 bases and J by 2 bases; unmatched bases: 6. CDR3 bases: TGTGCCAGCAGCCTTACAGGGGCGCCCTACAATGAGCAGTTCTTC. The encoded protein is CASSLTGAPYNEQFF.

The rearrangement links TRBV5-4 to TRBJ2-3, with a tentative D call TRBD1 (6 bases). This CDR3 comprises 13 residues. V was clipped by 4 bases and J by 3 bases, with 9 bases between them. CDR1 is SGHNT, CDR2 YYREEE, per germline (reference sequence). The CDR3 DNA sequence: TGTGCCAGCAGCCTCGGACAGACAGATACGCAGTATTTT. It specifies CASSLGQTDTQYF.

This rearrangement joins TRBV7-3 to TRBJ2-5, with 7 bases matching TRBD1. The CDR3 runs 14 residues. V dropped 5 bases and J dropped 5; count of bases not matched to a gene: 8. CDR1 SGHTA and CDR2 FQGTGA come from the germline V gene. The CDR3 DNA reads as TGTGCCAGCAGCCTAAAGGGGGCATCGGAGACCCAGTACTTC. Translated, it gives CASSLKGASETQYF.